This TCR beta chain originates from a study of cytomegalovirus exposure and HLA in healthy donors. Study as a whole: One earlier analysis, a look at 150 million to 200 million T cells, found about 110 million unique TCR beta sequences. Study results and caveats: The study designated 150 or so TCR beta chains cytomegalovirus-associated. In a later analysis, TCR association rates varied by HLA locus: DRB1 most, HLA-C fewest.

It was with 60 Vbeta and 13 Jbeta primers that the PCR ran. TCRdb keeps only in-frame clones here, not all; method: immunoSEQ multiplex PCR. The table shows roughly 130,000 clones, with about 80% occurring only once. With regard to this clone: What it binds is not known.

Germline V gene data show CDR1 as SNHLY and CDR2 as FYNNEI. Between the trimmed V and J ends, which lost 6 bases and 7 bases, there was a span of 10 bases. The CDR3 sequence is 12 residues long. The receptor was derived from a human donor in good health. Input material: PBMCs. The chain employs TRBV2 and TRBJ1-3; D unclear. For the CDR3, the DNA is TGTGCCAGCAGCATAGTTGGTAACACCATATATTTT. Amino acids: CASSIVGNTIYF.